These T cell receptor beta chains were read from a single sample in a study of shared clonotypes between healthy human individuals. The assay was immunoSEQ multiplex PCR, and TCRdb's table has in-frame clones only and misses some. The sample consists of under 2.5 million clones, around 92% of them appearing once. The sequencing input was naive CD4+ T cells from PBMCs. These receptors were taken from a man younger than 35 in good health. Some clones in this sample may be carry-over from other donors' samples. The CDR3 runs from the conserved cysteine through the conserved F or W. The order of the fields is V gene, J gene, CDR3 protein.

v_gene: TRBV9; j_gene: TRBJ1-5; CDR3aa: CASSPAGYNQPQHF
v_gene: TRBV5-8; j_gene: TRBJ2-5; CDR3aa: CASSLTKETQYF
v_gene: TRBV5-6; j_gene: TRBJ1-2; CDR3aa: CASSLRQFYGYTF
v_gene: TRBV5-1; j_gene: TRBJ2-7; CDR3aa: CASSLGRSYEQYF
v_gene: TRBV28; j_gene: TRBJ2-7; CDR3aa: CASSLFSVGRLATTYEQYF
v_gene: TRBV5-1; j_gene: TRBJ2-5; CDR3aa: CASSTGRGEETQYF
v_gene: TRBV28; j_gene: TRBJ2-4; CDR3aa: CASSFSGAGAKNIQYF
v_gene: TRBV4-3; j_gene: TRBJ2-3; CDR3aa: CASSQELAGGGTQYF
v_gene: TRBV5-4; j_gene: TRBJ2-7; CDR3aa: CASSLGLASAYEQYF
v_gene: TRBV5-1; j_gene: TRBJ2-1; CDR3aa: CASRLGDAYNEQFF
v_gene: TRBV7-2; j_gene: TRBJ1-1; CDR3aa: CASSLGGPNTEAFF
v_gene: TRBV6-1; j_gene: TRBJ1-1; CDR3aa: CASRLSGQNTEAFF
v_gene: TRBV19; j_gene: TRBJ2-1; CDR3aa: CASSSYFEGGNEQFF
v_gene: TRBV9; j_gene: TRBJ2-1; CDR3aa: CASSPEGAGAALF
v_gene: TRBV7-9; j_gene: TRBJ2-1; CDR3aa: CASSLGGGTVEQFF
v_gene: TRBV15; j_gene: TRBJ2-1; CDR3aa: CATSREVLAGGQGQFF
v_gene: TRBV27; j_gene: TRBJ2-7; CDR3aa: CASSRRGGNYEQYF
v_gene: TRBV7-9; j_gene: TRBJ2-7; CDR3aa: CASSPDRAPYEQYF
v_gene: TRBV28; j_gene: TRBJ2-7; CDR3aa: CASSYQQGTGYEQYF
v_gene: TRBV25-1; j_gene: TRBJ2-7; CDR3aa: CASSGTGISEQYF
v_gene: TRBV18; j_gene: TRBJ2-7; CDR3aa: CASSPKTGRHEQYF
v_gene: TRBV19; j_gene: TRBJ1-5; CDR3aa: CASSGRQGINQPQHF
v_gene: TRBV5-4; j_gene: TRBJ2-5; CDR3aa: CASSLSWRQETQYF
v_gene: TRBV7-6; j_gene: TRBJ2-7; CDR3aa: CASSSYVNYEQYF
v_gene: TRBV13; j_gene: TRBJ2-3; CDR3aa: CASSSRGGDTQYF
v_gene: TRBV28; j_gene: TRBJ2-2; CDR3aa: CASSPQPGSNTGELFF
v_gene: TRBV19; j_gene: TRBJ2-2; CDR3aa: CASSIGTESGELFF
v_gene: TRBV7-3; j_gene: TRBJ2-1; CDR3aa: CASSPRLAGYNEQFF
v_gene: TRBV28; j_gene: TRBJ1-5; CDR3aa: CASSFSRGYQPQHF
v_gene: TRBV5-4; j_gene: TRBJ1-1; CDR3aa: CASSFPGALNTEAFF
v_gene: TRBV27; j_gene: TRBJ2-7; CDR3aa: CASRAVGRSYEQYF
v_gene: TRBV10-1; j_gene: TRBJ2-3; CDR3aa: CASSASSEDTQYF
v_gene: TRBV7-9; j_gene: TRBJ1-2; CDR3aa: CASSLLGADYGYTF
v_gene: TRBV6-6; j_gene: TRBJ2-5; CDR3aa: CASSYLGSGRRETQYF
v_gene: TRBV29-1; j_gene: TRBJ2-1; CDR3aa: CSVRDTGEGQFF
v_gene: TRBV28; j_gene: TRBJ2-1; CDR3aa: CASSGRGVYNEQFF
v_gene: TRBV18; j_gene: TRBJ2-7; CDR3aa: CASSPGTGASYEQYF
v_gene: TRBV28; j_gene: TRBJ2-4; CDR3aa: CASSTGHPKNIQYF
v_gene: TRBV5-4; j_gene: TRBJ2-6; CDR3aa: CASSGLRSGANVLTF
v_gene: TRBV6-6; j_gene: TRBJ1-5; CDR3aa: CASSGQGRNQPQHF
v_gene: TRBV29-1; j_gene: TRBJ2-1; CDR3aa: CSVEGPPRYNEQFF
v_gene: TRBV5-1; j_gene: TRBJ2-3; CDR3aa: CASSFFPRLTDTQYF
v_gene: TRBV9; j_gene: TRBJ2-5; CDR3aa: CASSVGGTRQETQYF
v_gene: TRBV19; j_gene: TRBJ1-5; CDR3aa: CASSTGRDREKPQHF
v_gene: TRBV29-1; j_gene: TRBJ1-2; CDR3aa: CSVRAQDYGYTF
v_gene: TRBV9; j_gene: TRBJ2-1; CDR3aa: CASSAAGGPYNEQFF
v_gene: TRBV6-5; j_gene: TRBJ1-1; CDR3aa: CASSYSGLSNTEAFF